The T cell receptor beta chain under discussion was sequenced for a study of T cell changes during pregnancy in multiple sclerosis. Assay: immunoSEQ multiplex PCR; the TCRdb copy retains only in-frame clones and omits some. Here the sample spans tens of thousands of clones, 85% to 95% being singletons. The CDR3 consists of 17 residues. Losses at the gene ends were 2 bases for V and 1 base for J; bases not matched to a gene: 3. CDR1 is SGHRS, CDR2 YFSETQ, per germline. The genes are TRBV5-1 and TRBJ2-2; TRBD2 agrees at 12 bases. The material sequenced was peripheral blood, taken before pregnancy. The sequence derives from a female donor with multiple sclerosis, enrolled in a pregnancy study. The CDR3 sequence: CASSFTSGRRNTGELFF. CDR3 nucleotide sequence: TGCGCCAGCAGCTTTACTAGCGGGAGGAGGAACACCGGGGAGCTGTTTTTT. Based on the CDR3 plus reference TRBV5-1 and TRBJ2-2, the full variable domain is KAGVTQTPRYLIKTRGQQVTLSCSPISGHRSVSWYQQTPGQGLQFLFEYFSETQRNKGNFPGRFSGRQFSNSRSEMNVSTLELGDSALYLCASSFTSGRRNTGELFFGEGSRLTVL.